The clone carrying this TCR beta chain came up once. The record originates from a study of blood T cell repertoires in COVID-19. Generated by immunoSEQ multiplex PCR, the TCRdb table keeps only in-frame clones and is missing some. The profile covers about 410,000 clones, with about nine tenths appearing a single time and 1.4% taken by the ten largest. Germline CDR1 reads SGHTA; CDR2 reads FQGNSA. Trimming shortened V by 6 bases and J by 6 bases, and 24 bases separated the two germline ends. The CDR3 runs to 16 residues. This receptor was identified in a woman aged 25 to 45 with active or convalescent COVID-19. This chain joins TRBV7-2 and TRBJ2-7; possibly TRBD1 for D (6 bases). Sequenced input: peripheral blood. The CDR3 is CASRPTGTPKGTEQYF. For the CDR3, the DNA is TGTGCCAGCAGGCCGACCGGGACACCGAAGGGTACCGAGCAGTACTTC.